This TCR beta chain was sequenced in a study of shared clonotypes between healthy human individuals. For the study at large: Researchers assigned three CD4 naive, three CD4 memory, two CD8 naive and one CD8 memory plate to each donor.

This table comes from immunoSEQ multiplex PCR, and its TCRdb copy is limited to in-frame clones, with some not included. This table has about 120,000 clones, about 71% appearing once. There are 21 residues in the CDR3. The V gene lost 4 bases and the J gene lost 5 bases, with 32 bases spanning the gap. From germline, CDR1 is LGHNA and CDR2 YNFKEQ. This sequence was found in a woman in her twenties or thirties in good health. The sequenced material came from memory CD8+ T cells sorted from blood. Subset in this sample: CD45RO+ cells pooled with CCR7-negative TemRA cells. The chain recombines TRBV4-2 with TRBJ2-2; tentatively, D is TRBD2 (11 bases). The chain's CDR3 is CASSPRTGGLLAGARTGELFF. The CDR3 DNA sequence: TGTGCCAGCAGCCCCCGGACAGGGGGTTTACTAGCGGGAGCAAGGACCGGGGAGCTGTTTTTT.